This is a list of T cell receptor beta chains from one sample in a study of blood T cell repertoires in COVID-19. The table came from immunoSEQ multiplex PCR; TCRdb's copy has only in-frame clones and leaves some out. Of 260,000 or so clones in the sample, more than 70% were seen once. Material: PBMCs or T cells enriched from blood (not recorded which). The receptors derive from a woman in her 40s with acute COVID-19. CDR3s include the opening cysteine and the closing phenylalanine or tryptophan. Each record gives: V gene, CDR3 protein.

TRBV11-1,CASSLEVSGSETQYF
TRBV16,CASSTHRGLGNSPLHF
TRBV28,CASSSDRVLGYTF
TRBV18,CASSHSTGLNTEAFF
TRBV19,CASSPRGLAGGPYSNNEQFF
TRBV5-1,CASSWIAPSTDTQYF
TRBV24-1,CATSATSGYTEAFF
TRBV19,CASTATRGYAFF
TRBV4-2,CASSQNRDTNEQFF
TRBV28,CASSSWTSGSVEQFF
TRBV5-1,CASSRGDGGMGTEAFF
TRBV19,CASSVDREMNTEAFF
TRBV18,CASSTEYMNTEAFF